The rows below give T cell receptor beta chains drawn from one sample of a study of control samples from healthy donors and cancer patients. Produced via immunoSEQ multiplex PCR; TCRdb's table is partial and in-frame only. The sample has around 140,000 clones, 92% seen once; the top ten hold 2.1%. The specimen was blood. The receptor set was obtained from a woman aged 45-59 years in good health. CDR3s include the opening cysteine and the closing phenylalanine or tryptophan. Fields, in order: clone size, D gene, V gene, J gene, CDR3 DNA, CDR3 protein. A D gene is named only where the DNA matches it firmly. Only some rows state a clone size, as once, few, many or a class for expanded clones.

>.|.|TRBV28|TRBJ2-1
TGTGCCAGCCGGGACACTTACAATGAGCAGTTCTTC
CASRDTYNEQFF
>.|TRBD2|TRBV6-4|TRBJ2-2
TGTGCCAGCAGTGACTCGAGCCTAGCGGTGAACACCGGGGAGCTGTTTTTT
CASSDSSLAVNTGELFF
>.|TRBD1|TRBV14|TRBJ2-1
TGTGCCAGCAGCCCTTGGGACAGGGTCTCGGATGAGCAGTTCTTC
CASSPWDRVSDEQFF
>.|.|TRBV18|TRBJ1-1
TGTGCCAGCTCACCGGACAACACTGAAGCTTTCTTT
CASSPDNTEAFF
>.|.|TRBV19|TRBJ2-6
TGTGCCAGTAGTATAGTGGGTGGCTCTGGGGCCAACGTCCTGACTTTC
CASSIVGGSGANVLTF
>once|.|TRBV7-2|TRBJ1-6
TGTGCCAGCAGCTACGCCTTAGCTGTCGGTTCACCCCTCCACTTT
CASSYALAVGSPLHF
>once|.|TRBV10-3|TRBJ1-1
TGTGCCATCAGTGAGTCATGGGGAGTTGTTACCGAGAGCACTGAAGCTTTCTTT
CAISESWGVVTESTEAFF
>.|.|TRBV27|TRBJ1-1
TGTGCCAGCAGTGGCAGGGATTACACTGAAGCTTTCTTT
CASSGRDYTEAFF
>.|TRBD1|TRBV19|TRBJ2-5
TGTGCCAGTCGGCTCCAGGGGACAGCCCTTGTAGAGACCCAGTACTTC
CASRLQGTALVETQYF
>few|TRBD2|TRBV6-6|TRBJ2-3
TGTGCCAGCACGCCCGGCGGGATGGCTAGCGGGGATACGCAGTATTTT
CASTPGGMASGDTQYF
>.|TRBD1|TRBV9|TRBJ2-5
TGTGCCAGCAGCCGGACAGGCCTAGGTCGAGAGACCCAGTACTTC
CASSRTGLGRETQYF
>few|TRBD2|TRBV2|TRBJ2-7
TGTGCCAGCAGTGAATGGGAAGCGGGACACGAGCAGTACTTC
CASSEWEAGHEQYF
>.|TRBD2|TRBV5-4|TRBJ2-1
TGTGCCAGCAGGCCCGGGGGGGGAATCTACAATGAGCAGTTCTTC
CASRPGGGIYNEQFF
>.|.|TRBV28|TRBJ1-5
TGTGCCAGCAGTTTGTCGGTTCAGCCCCAGCATTTT
CASSLSVQPQHF
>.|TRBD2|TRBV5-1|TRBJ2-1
TGCGCCAGCAGCTTTAGCGGGAGAAACCCCTACAATGAGCAGTTCTTC
CASSFSGRNPYNEQFF
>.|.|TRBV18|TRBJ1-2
TGTGCCAGCTCACCACCTGCACAGGCCTATGGCTACACCTTC
CASSPPAQAYGYTF
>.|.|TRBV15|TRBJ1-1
TGTGCCACCAGCAGAGATTCCAGGGTTTACACTGAAGCTTTCTTT
CATSRDSRVYTEAFF
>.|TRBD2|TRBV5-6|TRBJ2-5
TGTGCCAGCAGCTTAAGCGGGAGGGCACAAGAGACCCAGTACTTC
CASSLSGRAQETQYF
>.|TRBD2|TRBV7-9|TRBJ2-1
TGTGCCAGCAGCGCCCTCCGACACCGGCTAGCGGGGGGTTGGGAGCAGTTCTTC
CASSALRHRLAGGWEQFF
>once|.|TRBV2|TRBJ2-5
TGTGCCAGCAGTGAGTCTGCTGGGGAGACCCAGTACTTC
CASSESAGETQYF
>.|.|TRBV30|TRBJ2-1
TGTGCCTGGAGGAAGAGACTTCCCCCATGGGATGAGCAGTTCTTC
CAWRKRLPPWDEQFF
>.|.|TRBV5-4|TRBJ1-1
TGTGCCAGCAGCTTGCACGTGGGGATGAACACTGAAGCTTTCTTT
CASSLHVGMNTEAFF
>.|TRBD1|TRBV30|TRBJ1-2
TGTGCCTGGAGCCCCTTAACAGGGGGCGTCGGTGGCTACACCTTC
CAWSPLTGGVGGYTF
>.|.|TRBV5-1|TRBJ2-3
TGCGCCAGCAGCACTCCGGGAAAGGATACGCAGTATTTT
CASSTPGKDTQYF
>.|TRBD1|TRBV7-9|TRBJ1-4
TGTGCCAGCAGGACAGGGGCAACTAATGAAAAACTGTTTTTT
CASRTGATNEKLFF
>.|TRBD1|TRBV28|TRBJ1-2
TGTGCCAGCCTAACAGGGGTGAATGGCTACACCTTC
CASLTGVNGYTF
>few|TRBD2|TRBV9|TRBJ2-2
TGTGCCAGCAGCGCGCTAGCGGGGGCCGGGGAGCTGTTTTTT
CASSALAGAGELFF
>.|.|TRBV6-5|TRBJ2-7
TGTGCCAGCAGTCCCACCTCAGGAGTAAGCGAGCAGTACTTC
CASSPTSGVSEQYF
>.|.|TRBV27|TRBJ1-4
TGTGCCAGCAGTTTGTGGGGGGGAGAGGAAAAACTGTTTTTT
CASSLWGGEEKLFF
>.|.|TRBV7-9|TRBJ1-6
TGTGCCAGCGGGGACAACACGTATAATTCACCCCTCCACTTT
CASGDNTYNSPLHF
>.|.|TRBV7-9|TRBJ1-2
TGTGCCAGCAGGGACGACTCGTTTGCTCATGGCTACACCTTC
CASRDDSFAHGYTF
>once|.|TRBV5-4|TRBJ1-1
TGTGCCAGCAGCTCTAATACGAACACTGAAGCTTTCTTT
CASSSNTNTEAFF
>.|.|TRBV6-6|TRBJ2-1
TGTGCCAGCAGCCGATCCTATAGGGGGGGTAGGTCCTACAATGAGCAGTTCTTC
CASSRSYRGGRSYNEQFF
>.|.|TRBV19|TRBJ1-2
TGTGCCAGTAGCCCCCGGCGGGACAACTCGCACTATGGCTACACCTTC
CASSPRRDNSHYGYTF
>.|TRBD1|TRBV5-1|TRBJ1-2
TGCGCCAGCAGCTTGGAGACAGGGGGAGGCTACACCTTC
CASSLETGGGYTF
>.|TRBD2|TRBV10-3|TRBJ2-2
TGTGCCATCAGTGATCCGACTAGCGGGATAGGGGAGCTGTTTTTT
CAISDPTSGIGELFF
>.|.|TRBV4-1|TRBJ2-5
TGCGCCAGCAGCCAAGATCCGGGTAGCACGGGGGAGACCCAGTACTTC
CASSQDPGSTGETQYF
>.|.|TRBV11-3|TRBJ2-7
TGTGCCAGCAGCCCCCGCTGGCCGGAGCAGTACTTC
CASSPRWPEQYF
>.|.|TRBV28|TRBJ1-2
TGTGCCAGCAACCCGGGACAACCAAAGTCCCGCTATGGCTACACCTTC
CASNPGQPKSRYGYTF
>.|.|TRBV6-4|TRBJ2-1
TGTGCCAGCAGTGACTCGCGGGGAGGAGAGCAGTTCTTC
CASSDSRGGEQFF
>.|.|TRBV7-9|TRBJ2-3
TGTGCCAGCAGCCGAGGACAATTGGAGACTGGAGATACGCAGTATTTT
CASSRGQLETGDTQYF
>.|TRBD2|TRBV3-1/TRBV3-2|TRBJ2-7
TGTGCCAGCAAGGGACTAGCGGGAGGCGAGCAGTACTTC
CASKGLAGGEQYF
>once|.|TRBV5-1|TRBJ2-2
TGCGCCAGCAGCTTGGTGGGGGGAAGGACCGGGGAGCTGTTTTTT
CASSLVGGRTGELFF